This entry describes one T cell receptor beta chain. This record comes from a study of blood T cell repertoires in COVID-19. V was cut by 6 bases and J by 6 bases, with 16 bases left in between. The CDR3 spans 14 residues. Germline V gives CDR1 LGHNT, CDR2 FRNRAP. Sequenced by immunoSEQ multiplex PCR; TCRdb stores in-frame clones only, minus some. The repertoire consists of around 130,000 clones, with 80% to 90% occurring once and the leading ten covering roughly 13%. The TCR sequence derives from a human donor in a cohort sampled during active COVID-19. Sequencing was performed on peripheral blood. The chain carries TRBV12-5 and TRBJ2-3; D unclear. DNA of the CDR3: TGTGCTAGTGGACCTCCCCTACGTGCCGATACGCAGTATTTT. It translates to CASGPPLRADTQYF.